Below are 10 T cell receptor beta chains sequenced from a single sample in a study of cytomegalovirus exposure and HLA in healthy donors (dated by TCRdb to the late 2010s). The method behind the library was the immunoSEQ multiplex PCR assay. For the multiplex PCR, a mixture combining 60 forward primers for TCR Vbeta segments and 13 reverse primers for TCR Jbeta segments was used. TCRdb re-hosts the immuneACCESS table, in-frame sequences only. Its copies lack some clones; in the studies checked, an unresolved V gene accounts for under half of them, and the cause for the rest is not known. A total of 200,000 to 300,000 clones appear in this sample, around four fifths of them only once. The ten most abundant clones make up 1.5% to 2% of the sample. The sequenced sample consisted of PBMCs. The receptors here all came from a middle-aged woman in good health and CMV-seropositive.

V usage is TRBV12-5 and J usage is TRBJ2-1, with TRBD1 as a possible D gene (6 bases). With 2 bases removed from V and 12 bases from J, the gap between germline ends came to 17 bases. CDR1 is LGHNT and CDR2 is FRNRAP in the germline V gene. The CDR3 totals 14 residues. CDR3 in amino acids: CASGLPVEDRGQFF. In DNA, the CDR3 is TGTGCTAGTGGTTTGCCCGTCGAGGACAGAGGGCAGTTCTTC.

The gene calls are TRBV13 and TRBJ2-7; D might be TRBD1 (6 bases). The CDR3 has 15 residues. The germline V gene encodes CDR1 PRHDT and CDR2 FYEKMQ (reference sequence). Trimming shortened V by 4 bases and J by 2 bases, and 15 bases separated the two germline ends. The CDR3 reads CASSSRTVHPYEQYF. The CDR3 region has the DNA TGTGCCAGCAGCTCCAGGACAGTCCATCCCTACGAGCAGTACTTC.

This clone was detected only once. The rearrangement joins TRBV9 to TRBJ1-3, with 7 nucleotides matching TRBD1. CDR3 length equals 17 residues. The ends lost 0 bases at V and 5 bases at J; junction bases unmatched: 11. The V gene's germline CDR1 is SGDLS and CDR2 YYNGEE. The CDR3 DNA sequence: TGTGCCAGCAGCGTAGCCCCTTTGACAGGGTCTAGAAACACCATATATTTT. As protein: CASSVAPLTGSRNTIYF.

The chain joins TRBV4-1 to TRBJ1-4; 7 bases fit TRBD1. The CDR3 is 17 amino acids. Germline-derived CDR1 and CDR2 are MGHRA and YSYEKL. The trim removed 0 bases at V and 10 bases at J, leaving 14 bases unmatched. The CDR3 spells CASSQDPPSGTAVKLFF. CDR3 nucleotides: TGCGCCAGCAGCCAAGATCCACCCTCCGGGACAGCGGTAAAACTGTTTTTT.

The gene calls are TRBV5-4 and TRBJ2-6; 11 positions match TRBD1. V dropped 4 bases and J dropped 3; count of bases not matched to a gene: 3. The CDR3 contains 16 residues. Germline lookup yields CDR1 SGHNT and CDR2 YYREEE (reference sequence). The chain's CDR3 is CASSGDRGIGANVLTF. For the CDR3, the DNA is TGTGCCAGCAGCGGGGACAGGGGGATTGGGGCCAACGTCCTGACTTTC.

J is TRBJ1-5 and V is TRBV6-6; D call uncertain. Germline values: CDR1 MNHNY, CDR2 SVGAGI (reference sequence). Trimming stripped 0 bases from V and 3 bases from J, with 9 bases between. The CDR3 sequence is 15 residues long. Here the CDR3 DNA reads TGTGCCAGCAGTTACTCGAGCGGTGCCAATCAGCCCCAGCATTTT. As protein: CASSYSSGANQPQHF.

The CDR3 sequence is CASSQGLTIGPGPSTVQETQYF. For the CDR3, the DNA is TGCGCCAGCAGCCAAGGTCTTACTATCGGACCCGGGCCTAGCACGGTACAAGAGACCCAGTACTTC. The V gene is TRBV4-3, the J gene TRBJ2-5; a possible D gene is TRBD2 (5 bases). V was clipped by 1 base and J by 2 bases, with 32 bases between them. Germline assignment: CDR1 LGHNA and CDR2 YSLEER. This CDR3 is 22 amino acids long.

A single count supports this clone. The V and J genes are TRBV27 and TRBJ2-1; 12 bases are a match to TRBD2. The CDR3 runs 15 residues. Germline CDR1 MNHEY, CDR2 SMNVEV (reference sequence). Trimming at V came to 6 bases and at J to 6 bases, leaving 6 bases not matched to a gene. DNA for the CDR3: TGTGCCAGCAGGCCTAGCGGGAGGGCCCCCAATGAGCAGTTCTTC. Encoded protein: CASRPSGRAPNEQFF.

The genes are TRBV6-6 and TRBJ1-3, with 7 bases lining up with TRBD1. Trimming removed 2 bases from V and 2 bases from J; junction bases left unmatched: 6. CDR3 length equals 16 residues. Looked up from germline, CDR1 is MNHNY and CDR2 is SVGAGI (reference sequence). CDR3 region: CASSYATGNPGNTIYF. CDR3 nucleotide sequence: TGTGCCAGCAGTTACGCGACAGGGAATCCTGGAAACACCATATATTTT.

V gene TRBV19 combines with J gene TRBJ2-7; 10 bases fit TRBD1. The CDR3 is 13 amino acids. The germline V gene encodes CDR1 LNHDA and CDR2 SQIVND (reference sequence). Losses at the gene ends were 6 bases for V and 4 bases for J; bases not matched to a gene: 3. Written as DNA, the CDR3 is TGTGCCAGTAGGGACAGGGGGTCTTACGAGCAGTACTTC. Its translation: CASRDRGSYEQYF.